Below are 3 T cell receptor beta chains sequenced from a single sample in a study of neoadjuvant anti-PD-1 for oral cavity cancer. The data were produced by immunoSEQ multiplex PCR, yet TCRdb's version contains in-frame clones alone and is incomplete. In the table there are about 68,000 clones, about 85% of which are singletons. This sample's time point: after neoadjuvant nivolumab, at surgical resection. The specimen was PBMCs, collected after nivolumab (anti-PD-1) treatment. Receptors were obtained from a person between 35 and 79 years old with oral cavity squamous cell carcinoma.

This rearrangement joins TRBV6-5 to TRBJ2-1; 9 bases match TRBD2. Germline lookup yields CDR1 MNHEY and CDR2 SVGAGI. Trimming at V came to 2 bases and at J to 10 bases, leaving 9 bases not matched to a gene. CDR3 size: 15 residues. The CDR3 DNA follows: TGTGCCAGCAGTTACAGGCCTAGCGGGATGAACGAGCAGTTCTTC. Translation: CASSYRPSGMNEQFF.

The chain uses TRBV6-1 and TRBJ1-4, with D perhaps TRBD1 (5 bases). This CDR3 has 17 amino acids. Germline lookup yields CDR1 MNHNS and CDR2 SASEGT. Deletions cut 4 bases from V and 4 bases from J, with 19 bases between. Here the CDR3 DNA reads TGTGCCAGCAGTGTCCGAAGCGGGGGGGGAGTTAATGAAAAACTGTTTTTT. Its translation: CASSVRSGGGVNEKLFF.

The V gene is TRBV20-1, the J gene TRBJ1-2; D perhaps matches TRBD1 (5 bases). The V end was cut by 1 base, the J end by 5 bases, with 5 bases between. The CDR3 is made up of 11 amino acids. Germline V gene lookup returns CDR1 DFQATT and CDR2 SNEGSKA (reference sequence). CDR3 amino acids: CSARAGYGYTF. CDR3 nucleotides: TGCAGTGCTAGAGCAGGGTATGGCTACACCTTC.